A selection of T cell receptor beta chains follows, all from one sample in a study of OX40 agonist ivuxolimab in advanced cancers. Libraries were prepared by immunoSEQ multiplex PCR; TCRdb keeps only in-frame clonotypes and omits some of them. The sample shows 70,000 to 95,000 clones, approximately 86% of them seen only once. The sequencing used CD4+ or CD8+ T cells sorted from blood, collected in a trial of the OX40 agonist ivuxolimab. The receptors were gathered from an adult with an advanced solid tumor such as melanoma, head and neck, liver or kidney cancer. Each CDR3 is given with its conserved first and last residue. The order of the fields is D gene, V gene, J gene, clone size, CDR3 protein, CDR3 DNA. A D gene is named only where the DNA matches it firmly. Clone sizes are given selectively: once, few, many, or a class where the clone is expanded.

D: TRBD1; V: TRBV7-6; J: TRBJ2-3; size: NA; CDR3: CASSPGTGGMGTQYF; DNA: TGTGCCAGCAGCCCAGGGACAGGGGGTATGGGTACGCAGTATTTT
D: NA; V: TRBV19; J: TRBJ1-2; size: NA; CDR3: CASSISITYGYTF; DNA: TGTGCCAGTAGTATAAGTATAACCTATGGCTACACCTTC
D: NA; V: TRBV2; J: TRBJ1-2; size: NA; CDR3: CASSDRQSGIYGYTF; DNA: TGTGCCAGCAGTGATAGGCAGTCGGGCATCTATGGCTACACCTTC
D: TRBD2; V: TRBV9; J: TRBJ2-5; size: NA; CDR3: CASSVGAGGSGTQYF; DNA: TGTGCCAGCAGCGTAGGAGCGGGAGGGTCCGGGACCCAGTACTTC
D: NA; V: TRBV7-2; J: TRBJ2-2; size: once; CDR3: CASSLTDTGELFF; DNA: TGTGCCAGCAGCTTAACGGACACCGGGGAGCTGTTTTTT
D: NA; V: TRBV23-1; J: TRBJ1-5; size: NA; CDR3: CASSQYSWSDSRTNQPQHF; DNA: TGCGCCAGCAGTCAATATTCGTGGAGCGACAGCCGCACCAATCAGCCCCAGCATTTT
D: NA; V: TRBV7-6; J: TRBJ1-1; size: few; CDR3: CASSRFEATEAFF; DNA: TGTGCCAGCAGCCGTTTTGAGGCCACTGAAGCTTTCTTT
D: NA; V: TRBV11-1; J: TRBJ2-5; size: NA; CDR3: CASRGNQETQYF; DNA: TGTGCCAGCAGGGGAAATCAAGAGACCCAGTACTTC
D: TRBD1; V: TRBV5-1; J: TRBJ2-1; size: NA; CDR3: CASSLGTGGSSYNEQFF; DNA: TGCGCCAGCAGCTTGGGTACAGGGGGCTCCTCCTACAATGAGCAGTTCTTC
D: TRBD2; V: TRBV11-2; J: TRBJ2-1; size: NA; CDR3: CASSKREGQSNEQFF; DNA: TGTGCCAGCAGCAAGCGGGAGGGCCAGAGCAATGAGCAGTTCTTC
D: TRBD1; V: TRBV6-5; J: TRBJ1-5; size: NA; CDR3: CASGDSLHQPQHF; DNA: TGTGCCAGCGGGGACAGTCTTCATCAGCCCCAGCATTTT
D: NA; V: TRBV5-1; J: TRBJ2-7; size: NA; CDR3: CASSLGQLDEQYF; DNA: TGCGCCAGCAGCTTGGGACAGCTCGACGAGCAGTACTTC
D: NA; V: TRBV6-5; J: TRBJ2-7; size: NA; CDR3: CASRNPYEQYF; DNA: TGTGCCAGCAGGAATCCCTACGAGCAGTACTTC
D: TRBD1; V: TRBV19; J: TRBJ1-2; size: NA; CDR3: CASRQGALYGYTF; DNA: TGTGCCAGTAGACAGGGGGCCCTCTATGGCTACACCTTC
D: NA; V: TRBV30; J: TRBJ1-1; size: NA; CDR3: CAWSVGVNTEAFF; DNA: TGTGCCTGGAGTGTGGGCGTCAACACTGAAGCTTTCTTT
D: NA; V: TRBV11-1; J: TRBJ1-3; size: NA; CDR3: CATSSETLGNTIYF; DNA: TGTGCCACCTCTTCGGAGACTCTTGGAAACACCATATATTTT
D: TRBD1; V: TRBV19; J: TRBJ1-4; size: NA; CDR3: CASRGQNEKLFF; DNA: TGTGCCAGTAGGGGACAGAATGAAAAACTGTTTTTT
D: NA; V: TRBV4-1; J: TRBJ2-3; size: NA; CDR3: CASSQNGRLYF; DNA: TGCGCCAGCAGCCAAAATGGACGCCTGTATTTT
D: TRBD1; V: TRBV6-4; J: TRBJ2-5; size: NA; CDR3: CASRETGKETQYF; DNA: TGTGCCAGCAGGGAGACAGGGAAAGAGACCCAGTACTTC
D: NA; V: TRBV19; J: TRBJ1-5; size: NA; CDR3: CASSPITGNQPQHF; DNA: TGTGCCAGTAGTCCGATTACAGGGAATCAGCCCCAGCATTTT
D: NA; V: TRBV14; J: TRBJ2-7; size: medium-sized; CDR3: CASSPKKRATYEQYF; DNA: TGTGCCAGCAGCCCGAAAAAGCGGGCGACCTACGAGCAGTACTTC
D: NA; V: TRBV11-1; J: TRBJ2-3; size: once; CDR3: CASANSANTQYF; DNA: TGTGCCAGCGCAAACAGTGCAAATACGCAGTATTTT
D: TRBD2; V: TRBV2; J: TRBJ2-1; size: NA; CDR3: CASSEERGGYNEQFF; DNA: TGTGCCAGCAGTGAGGAGCGGGGGGGCTACAATGAGCAGTTCTTC
D: TRBD1; V: TRBV19; J: TRBJ1-6; size: NA; CDR3: CASSSSTGASPLHF; DNA: TGTGCCAGTAGTTCATCGACAGGGGCCTCACCCCTCCACTTT
D: NA; V: TRBV19; J: TRBJ2-7; size: NA; CDR3: CASSVQVTYEQYF; DNA: TGTGCCAGTAGTGTACAAGTCACCTACGAGCAGTACTTC
D: NA; V: TRBV19; J: TRBJ1-5; size: NA; CDR3: CASSPVGGGAMNQPQHF; DNA: TGTGCCAGTAGCCCGGTCGGGGGAGGGGCCATGAATCAGCCCCAGCATTTT
D: NA; V: TRBV28; J: TRBJ1-2; size: NA; CDR3: CASTSTTYGYTF; DNA: TGTGCCAGCACATCAACCACTTATGGCTACACCTTC
D: NA; V: TRBV6-1; J: TRBJ2-3; size: NA; CDR3: CASKVREGVRDTQYF; DNA: TGTGCCAGCAAGGTCCGGGAAGGGGTAAGGGATACGCAGTATTTT